This T cell receptor (beta chain) was profiled in a study of shared clonotypes between healthy human individuals. Profiling relied on immunoSEQ multiplex PCR, and the TCRdb table lists in-frame clones only, not all of them. The sample carries roughly 2.5 million clones, around nine tenths recorded once. In this sample, this clone turned up a few times. Germline trimming cut 4 bases from V and 7 bases from J; bases unmatched to any gene: 7. This CDR3 comprises 13 residues. Looked up from germline, CDR1 is SGHTA and CDR2 is FQGNSA. Sequenced material: naive CD4+ T cells sorted from blood. Subset given: CD45RA+ positively selected. This receptor was taken from a young man in good health. The chain is built from TRBV7-2 and TRBJ2-7, with TRBD1 matching over 7 bases. The CDR3 loop is CASSSRQGWEQYF. CDR3 coding DNA: TGTGCCAGCAGCTCCCGACAGGGCTGGGAGCAGTACTTC.